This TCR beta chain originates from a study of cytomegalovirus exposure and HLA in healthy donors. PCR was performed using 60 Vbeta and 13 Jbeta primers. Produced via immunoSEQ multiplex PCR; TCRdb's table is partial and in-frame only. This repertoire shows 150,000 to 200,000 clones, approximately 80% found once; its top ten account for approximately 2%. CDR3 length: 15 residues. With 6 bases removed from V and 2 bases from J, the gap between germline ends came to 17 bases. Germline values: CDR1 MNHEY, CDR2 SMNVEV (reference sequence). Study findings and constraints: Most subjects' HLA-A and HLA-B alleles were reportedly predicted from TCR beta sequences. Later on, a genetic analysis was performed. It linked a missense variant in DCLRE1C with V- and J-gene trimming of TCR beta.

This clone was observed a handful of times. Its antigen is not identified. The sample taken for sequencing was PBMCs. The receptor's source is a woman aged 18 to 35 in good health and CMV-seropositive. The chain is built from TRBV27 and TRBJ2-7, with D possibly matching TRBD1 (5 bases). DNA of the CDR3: TGTGCCAGCAGCAAGATCTCAATGGGGCCCTACGAGCAGTACTTC. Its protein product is CASSKISMGPYEQYF.